This TCR beta chain was recovered during a study of T cells in Graves' hyperthyroidism and ophthalmopathy. Study findings and constraints: A model built on 13 V-J features separated ophthalmopathy from stable hyperthyroidism. For ophthalmopathy, model prediction preceded onset by a median about 6.2 months.

Amplified regions were TCR beta CDR3 sequences from RNA transcripts. First-round RT-PCR targeting the TCR CDR3 was performed with the HTBI primer set. One entry per CDR3 protein, called by TCRdb with MiXCR from the multiplex PCR reads. The sample holds hundreds of thousands of distinct CDR3 sequences, just under 20% seen once. V was shortened by 7 bases and J by 1 base, with 7 bases between the two germline ends. The CDR3 contains 12 residues. Germline V CDR1 and CDR2: SNHLY, FYNNEI. The table lists this clonotype with a few counts. Its antigen is not identified. Diagnoses rested on clinical symptoms, serum thyroxine and TRAb, thyroid ultrasound and orbital computed tomography.

The TCR was taken from a man in his forties with Graves' ophthalmopathy. Sample: blood. The chain has TRBV2 and TRBJ1-1; unclear D gene. The CDR3 DNA is TGTGCCAGCATCGCGGGGAACACTGAAGCTTTCTTT. This codes for CASIAGNTEAFF.